This T cell receptor (beta chain) was retrieved from a study of T-cell reconstitution after alpha-beta-depleted transplantation in children. Unique molecular identifiers tagged the TCRbeta library. TCRdb fed the PCR reads into MiXCR, producing one record per CDR3 protein. The data hold some 200,000 distinct CDR3 sequences, with more than 14% observed a single time. The CDR3 runs to 15 residues. Trimming at V came to 4 bases and at J to 6 bases, leaving 9 bases not matched to a gene. The germline V gene has CDR1 SGHRS and CDR2 YFSETQ. The sample holds a few counts of this clonotype. This specimen was PBMCs from the stem cell graft donor, taken from the stem cell graft. The receptor was isolated from a human donor who donated a stem cell graft to a child with acute lymphoblastic leukemia. The rearrangement links TRBV5-1 to TRBJ2-7; TRBD2 aligns across 11 bases. DNA of the CDR3: TGCGCCAGCAGCGCCCCACTAGCGGGAGTCACCGAGCAGTACTTC. Translated: CASSAPLAGVTEQYF.